The rows below give T cell receptor beta chains drawn from one sample of a study of blood T cell repertoires in COVID-19. Measured with immunoSEQ multiplex PCR; TCRdb has only the in-frame clones, and not every one. The table records around 250,000 clones, about 91% of them present only once. Material for sequencing was PBMCs or T cells enriched from blood (not recorded which). Every receptor here comes from a human donor in a cohort exposed to, infected with or recovered from COVID-19 (not recorded which). The donor label of this sample is uncertain. CDR3s include the opening cysteine and the closing phenylalanine or tryptophan. The order of the fields is clone size, V gene, D gene, J gene, CDR3 DNA, CDR3 protein. D genes are given only for firm matches. Clone size is not always given. Where it is, it says once, few, many or a class for expanded clones.

abundance: -; v_gene: TRBV14; d_gene: -; j_gene: TRBJ1-1; CDR3nt: TGTGCCAGCAGCCAAGGTTTCTCGAGCACTGAAGCTTTCTTT; CDR3aa: CASSQGFSSTEAFF
abundance: once; v_gene: TRBV19; d_gene: TRBD1; j_gene: TRBJ1-4; CDR3nt: TGTGCCAGTAGTATAGAATGGGACAGGGTGGAAAAACTGTTTTTT; CDR3aa: CASSIEWDRVEKLFF
abundance: -; v_gene: TRBV4-3; d_gene: TRBD2; j_gene: TRBJ2-3; CDR3nt: TGCGCCAGCAGCCAAAAGCCTAGCGGGGGGGCGACGGATACGCAGTATTTT; CDR3aa: CASSQKPSGGATDTQYF
abundance: -; v_gene: TRBV18; d_gene: TRBD1; j_gene: TRBJ1-5; CDR3nt: TGTGCCAGCTCCTTCCGGGACAGGGATCAGCCCCAGCATTTT; CDR3aa: CASSFRDRDQPQHF
abundance: -; v_gene: TRBV5-1; d_gene: -; j_gene: TRBJ2-7; CDR3nt: TGCGCCAGCAGCTCAACTTTAACTGACTACGAGCAGTACTTC; CDR3aa: CASSSTLTDYEQYF
abundance: -; v_gene: TRBV11-3; d_gene: TRBD1; j_gene: TRBJ2-1; CDR3nt: TGTGCCAGCAGCTTCACCGGGACAGGCTACAATGAGCAGTTCTTC; CDR3aa: CASSFTGTGYNEQFF
abundance: -; v_gene: TRBV5-5; d_gene: -; j_gene: TRBJ2-7; CDR3nt: TGTGCCAGCAGCTCCGGGGTGGCCTACGAGCAGTACTTC; CDR3aa: CASSSGVAYEQYF
abundance: -; v_gene: TRBV27; d_gene: TRBD1; j_gene: TRBJ2-3; CDR3nt: TGTGCCAGCAGTTTATCTGACAGGGAAGACTCTAGCACAGATACGCAGTATTTT; CDR3aa: CASSLSDREDSSTDTQYF
abundance: -; v_gene: TRBV5-1; d_gene: -; j_gene: TRBJ1-4; CDR3nt: TGCGCCAGCCGTGGGGGGGCCACGGATGGTGAAAAACTGTTTTTT; CDR3aa: CASRGGATDGEKLFF
abundance: -; v_gene: TRBV27; d_gene: -; j_gene: TRBJ1-6; CDR3nt: TGTGCCAGCAGGCAAAGGGACATGAGGAATTCACCCCTCCACTTT; CDR3aa: CASRQRDMRNSPLHF
abundance: -; v_gene: TRBV7-3; d_gene: -; j_gene: TRBJ1-2; CDR3nt: TGTGCCAGCAGCCTGACCGGGACAACCTATGGCTACACCTTC; CDR3aa: CASSLTGTTYGYTF
abundance: once; v_gene: TRBV6-5; d_gene: -; j_gene: TRBJ2-3; CDR3nt: TGTGCCAGCGGTCTAGCACTCGCAGATACGCAGTATTTT; CDR3aa: CASGLALADTQYF
abundance: -; v_gene: TRBV7-9; d_gene: -; j_gene: TRBJ1-6; CDR3nt: TGTGCCAGCAGCTTCGGACTGGGTTATTCACCCCTCCACTTT; CDR3aa: CASSFGLGYSPLHF
abundance: -; v_gene: TRBV9; d_gene: -; j_gene: TRBJ2-7; CDR3nt: TGTGCCAGCAGCGTAGGAGGTTCATCGGCTTACGAGCAGTACTTC; CDR3aa: CASSVGGSSAYEQYF
abundance: -; v_gene: TRBV7-9; d_gene: -; j_gene: TRBJ2-3; CDR3nt: TGTGCCAGCAGTTTTGATCAGGGAAGCACAGATACGCAGTATTTT; CDR3aa: CASSFDQGSTDTQYF
abundance: -; v_gene: TRBV18; d_gene: -; j_gene: TRBJ1-5; CDR3nt: TGTGCCAGCTCACCGGGGGACAATCTGGACCAGCCCCAGCATTTT; CDR3aa: CASSPGDNLDQPQHF
abundance: once; v_gene: TRBV6-4; d_gene: -; j_gene: TRBJ2-3; CDR3nt: TGTGCCAGCAGTGCGGAGTTCACAGATACGCAGTATTTT; CDR3aa: CASSAEFTDTQYF
abundance: once; v_gene: TRBV9; d_gene: TRBD1; j_gene: TRBJ1-6; CDR3nt: TGTGCCAGCAGCACCTCACAGGGGTTCGGTTCACCCCTCCACTTT; CDR3aa: CASSTSQGFGSPLHF
abundance: -; v_gene: TRBV2; d_gene: -; j_gene: TRBJ1-2; CDR3nt: TGTGCCAGCAGCCCCGCAGGGTATGGCTACACCTTC; CDR3aa: CASSPAGYGYTF
abundance: -; v_gene: TRBV30; d_gene: TRBD2; j_gene: TRBJ2-3; CDR3nt: TGTGCCTGGAGTGTTGGGGGGGCAGATACGCAGTATTTT; CDR3aa: CAWSVGGADTQYF
abundance: -; v_gene: TRBV7-2; d_gene: TRBD2; j_gene: TRBJ2-7; CDR3nt: TGTGCCAGCAGCAGACTAGCGGGGGCCTCCTACGAGCAGTACTTC; CDR3aa: CASSRLAGASYEQYF
abundance: -; v_gene: TRBV7-6; d_gene: TRBD2; j_gene: TRBJ2-7; CDR3nt: TGTGCCAGCAGCTTAGCGCTGGGAGGGACCTACGAGCAGTACTTC; CDR3aa: CASSLALGGTYEQYF
abundance: -; v_gene: TRBV18; d_gene: TRBD2; j_gene: TRBJ2-5; CDR3nt: TGTGCCAGCTCTTCCTGGGGACTAGCGGGGAGAGAGACCCAGTACTTC; CDR3aa: CASSSWGLAGRETQYF
abundance: -; v_gene: TRBV3-1/TRBV3-2; d_gene: -; j_gene: TRBJ1-5; CDR3nt: TGTGCCAGCAGCCGCGGCCCCGGGGGGCATCAGCCCCAGCATTTT; CDR3aa: CASSRGPGGHQPQHF
abundance: -; v_gene: TRBV19; d_gene: TRBD1; j_gene: TRBJ1-1; CDR3nt: TGTGCCAGTAGTATAGATGGTAGTCAGGGGGAGGCTTTCTTT; CDR3aa: CASSIDGSQGEAFF
abundance: -; v_gene: TRBV3-1/TRBV3-2; d_gene: TRBD1; j_gene: TRBJ1-1; CDR3nt: TGTGCCAGCAGCGTCCCAGGGGGCGACACTGAAGCTTTCTTT; CDR3aa: CASSVPGGDTEAFF
abundance: -; v_gene: TRBV7-3; d_gene: -; j_gene: TRBJ1-1; CDR3nt: TGTGCCAGCAGTGAAGGGGGTTTTAGGACTGAAGCTTTCTTT; CDR3aa: CASSEGGFRTEAFF
abundance: once; v_gene: TRBV6-5; d_gene: -; j_gene: TRBJ1-1; CDR3nt: TGTGCCAGCAGTTACTCGAAAGGGGCCAAAGCTTTCTTT; CDR3aa: CASSYSKGAKAFF
abundance: -; v_gene: TRBV7-3; d_gene: -; j_gene: TRBJ2-7; CDR3nt: TGTGCCAGCAGCTTATCGGCGGGGTACGAGCAGTACTTC; CDR3aa: CASSLSAGYEQYF
abundance: -; v_gene: TRBV7-2; d_gene: -; j_gene: TRBJ1-1; CDR3nt: TGTGCCAGCAGCTTCGGAGAACTTACGAACACTGAAGCTTTCTTT; CDR3aa: CASSFGELTNTEAFF
abundance: few; v_gene: TRBV6-5; d_gene: -; j_gene: TRBJ1-5; CDR3nt: TGTGCCAGCAGTTACAGTAGGGGGGGAGGCCAGCCCCAGCATTTT; CDR3aa: CASSYSRGGGQPQHF
abundance: -; v_gene: TRBV5-8; d_gene: -; j_gene: TRBJ1-6; CDR3nt: TGTGCCAGCAGCTGGGCCGGCAATTCACCCCTCCACTTT; CDR3aa: CASSWAGNSPLHF
abundance: -; v_gene: TRBV19; d_gene: TRBD2; j_gene: TRBJ2-1; CDR3nt: TGTGCCAGTAGTCCTGCGGGGGATGCCTACAATGAGCAGTTCTTC; CDR3aa: CASSPAGDAYNEQFF
abundance: -; v_gene: TRBV4-2; d_gene: -; j_gene: TRBJ2-7; CDR3nt: TGTGCCAGCAGCCAACTTCCCGGCGAGGTCTACGAGCAGTACTTC; CDR3aa: CASSQLPGEVYEQYF
abundance: -; v_gene: TRBV3-1/TRBV3-2; d_gene: TRBD1; j_gene: TRBJ1-5; CDR3nt: TGTGCCAGCAGCCAAGGACAGGGGCGACGGCCCCAGCATTTT; CDR3aa: CASSQGQGRRPQHF
abundance: -; v_gene: TRBV4-1; d_gene: TRBD1; j_gene: TRBJ2-1; CDR3nt: TGCGCCAGCAGCCAACATCGACAGGGAACCTACAATGAGCAGTTCTTC; CDR3aa: CASSQHRQGTYNEQFF